The following is a T cell receptor beta chain sequence with its context. This record belongs to a study of control samples from healthy donors and cancer patients. CDR1 and CDR2 (germline): LNHDA, SQIVND (reference sequence). There are 14 residues in the CDR3. Trimming took off 10 bases at V and 4 bases at J, with 17 bases between the two ends. Generated by immunoSEQ multiplex PCR, the TCRdb table keeps only in-frame clones and is missing some. The table has approximately 90,000 clones, about 89% seen once; the top ten hold around 21%. Sequenced material: blood. V gene TRBV19 combines with J gene TRBJ1-3; no definite D call. The receptor was isolated from a man younger than 45 in good health. CDR3: CATKGSGVGNTIYF. In DNA, the CDR3 is TGTGCCACAAAGGGCTCCGGGGTCGGAAACACCATATATTTT.